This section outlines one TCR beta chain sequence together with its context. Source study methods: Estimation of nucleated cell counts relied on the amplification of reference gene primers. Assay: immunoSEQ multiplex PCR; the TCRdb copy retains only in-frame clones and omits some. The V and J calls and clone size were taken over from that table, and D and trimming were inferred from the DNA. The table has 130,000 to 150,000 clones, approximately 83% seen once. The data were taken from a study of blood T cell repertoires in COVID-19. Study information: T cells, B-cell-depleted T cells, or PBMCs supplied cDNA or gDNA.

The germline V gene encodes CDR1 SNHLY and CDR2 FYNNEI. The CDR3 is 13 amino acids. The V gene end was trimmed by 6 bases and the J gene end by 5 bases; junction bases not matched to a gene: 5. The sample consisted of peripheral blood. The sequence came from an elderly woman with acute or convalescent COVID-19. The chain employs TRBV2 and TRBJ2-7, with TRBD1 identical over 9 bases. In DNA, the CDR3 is TGTGCCAGCAGACAACAGGGGGCCAACGAGCAGTACTTC. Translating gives CASRQQGANEQYF.